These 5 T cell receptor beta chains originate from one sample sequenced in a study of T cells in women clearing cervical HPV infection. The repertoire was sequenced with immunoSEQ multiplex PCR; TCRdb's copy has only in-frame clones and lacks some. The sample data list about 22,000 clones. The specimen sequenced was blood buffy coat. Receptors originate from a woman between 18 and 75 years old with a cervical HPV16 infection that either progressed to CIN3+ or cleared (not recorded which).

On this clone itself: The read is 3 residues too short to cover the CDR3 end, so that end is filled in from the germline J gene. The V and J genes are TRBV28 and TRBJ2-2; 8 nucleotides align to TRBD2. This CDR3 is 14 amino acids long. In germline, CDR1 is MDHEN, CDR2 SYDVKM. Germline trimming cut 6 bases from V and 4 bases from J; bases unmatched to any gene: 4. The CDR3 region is CASSPGGGTGELFF. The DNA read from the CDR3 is TGTGCCAGCAGCCCCGGGGGGGGCACCGGGGAG.

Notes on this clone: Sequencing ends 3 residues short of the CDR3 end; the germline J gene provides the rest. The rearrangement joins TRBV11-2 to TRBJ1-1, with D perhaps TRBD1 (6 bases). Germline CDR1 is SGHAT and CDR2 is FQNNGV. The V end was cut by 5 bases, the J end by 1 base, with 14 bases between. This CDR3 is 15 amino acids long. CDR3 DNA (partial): TGTGCCAGCAGCCCCCGGGGGGGCCAGAACACTGAA. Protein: CASSPRGGQNTE. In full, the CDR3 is CASSPRGGQNTEAFF.

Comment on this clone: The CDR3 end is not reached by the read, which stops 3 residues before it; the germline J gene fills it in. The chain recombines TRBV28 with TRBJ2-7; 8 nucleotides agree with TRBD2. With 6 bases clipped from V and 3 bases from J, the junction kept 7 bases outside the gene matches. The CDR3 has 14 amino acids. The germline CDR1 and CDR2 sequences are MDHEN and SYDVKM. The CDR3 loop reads CASSGGGAYYEQYF. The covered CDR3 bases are TGTGCCAGCAGCGGGGGGGGCGCCTACTACGAG.

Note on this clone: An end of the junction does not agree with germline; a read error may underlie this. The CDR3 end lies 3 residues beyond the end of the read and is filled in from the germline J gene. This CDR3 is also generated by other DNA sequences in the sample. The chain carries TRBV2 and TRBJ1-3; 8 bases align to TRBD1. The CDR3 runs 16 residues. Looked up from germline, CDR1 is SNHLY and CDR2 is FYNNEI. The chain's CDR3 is CASSERQGALGNTIYF. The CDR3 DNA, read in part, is TGTGCCAGCAGTGAAAGGCAGGGGGCTCTTGGAAACACG.

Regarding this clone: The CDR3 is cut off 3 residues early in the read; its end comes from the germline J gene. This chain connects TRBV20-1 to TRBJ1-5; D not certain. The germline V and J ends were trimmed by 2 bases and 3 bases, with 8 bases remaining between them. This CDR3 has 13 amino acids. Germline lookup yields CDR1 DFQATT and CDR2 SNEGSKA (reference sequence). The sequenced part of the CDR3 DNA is TGCAGTGCTAGACAGGACTACAATCAGCCC. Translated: CSARQDYNQP. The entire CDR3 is CSARQDYNQPQHF.